A selection of T cell receptor beta chains follows, all from one sample in a study of cytomegalovirus exposure and HLA in healthy donors. Clones were read by immunoSEQ multiplex PCR, and TCRdb kept only the in-frame ones, dropping some. Here the sample spans some 150,000 clones, 64% being singletons. The sample consisted of PBMCs. These receptors were obtained from a woman aged 40 to 55 in good health and CMV-seronegative. The CDR3 runs from the conserved cysteine through the conserved F or W. A D gene is named only where the DNA matches it firmly. A row's size may be missing; if present it is once, few, many or a size class.

j_call | v_call | d_call | clone_size | cdr3_nt | cdr3_aa
TRBJ2-7 | TRBV7-6 | TRBD2 | - | TGTGCCAGCAGCTTAGGGGGGACTAGCAACTACGAGCAGTACTTC | CASSLGGTSNYEQYF
TRBJ1-1 | TRBV30 | - | - | TGTGCCTGGAGTCGACAGCCGAACACTGAAGCTTTCTTT | CAWSRQPNTEAFF
TRBJ2-7 | TRBV29-1 | TRBD1 | - | TGCAGCTTCGGGACAGGGCGCTACGAGCAGTACTTC | CSFGTGRYEQYF
TRBJ2-7 | TRBV7-6 | TRBD1 | - | TGTGCCAGCAGCTTAGCCTTGGGACAGGTCGAGGAGCAGTACTTC | CASSLALGQVEEQYF
TRBJ1-6 | TRBV2 | TRBD1 | - | TGTGCCAGCGGACAGGCCGTTTCACCCCTCCACTTT | CASGQAVSPLHF
TRBJ1-1 | TRBV10-3 | - | - | TGTGCCATCTCAACAACGGGGAACACTGAAGCTTTCTTT | CAISTTGNTEAFF
TRBJ2-5 | TRBV19 | - | few | TGTGCCAGTAGTGTGACTAGTCTTGGCCCCCAAGAGACCCAGTACTTC | CASSVTSLGPQETQYF
TRBJ1-3 | TRBV19 | TRBD1 | - | TGTGCCAGTAGTACTGCCGGGACAGCCCCTGGAAACACCATATATTTT | CASSTAGTAPGNTIYF
TRBJ1-1 | TRBV2 | - | - | TGTGCCAGCAGTGAAGATGGGACACCTGAAGCTTTCTTT | CASSEDGTPEAFF
TRBJ2-3 | TRBV11-2 | - | - | TGTGCCAGCAGCTCCTACCCGGGGGTCGGATCAGATACGCAGTATTTT | CASSSYPGVGSDTQYF
TRBJ2-5 | TRBV9 | TRBD1 | few | TGTGCCAGCAGCGAGGGGCCGACAGGGGGCGGGGAGACCCAGTACTTC | CASSEGPTGGGETQYF
TRBJ1-1 | TRBV5-5 | TRBD1 | - | TGTGCCAGCAGCTTGACAGGGGACCACACTGAAGCTTTCTTT | CASSLTGDHTEAFF
TRBJ2-5 | TRBV2 | TRBD1 | - | TGTGCCAGCAGTGAAATACAGGGGGTGGGAAAGACCCAGTACTTC | CASSEIQGVGKTQYF
TRBJ2-5 | TRBV7-2 | - | few | TGTGCCAGCAGCTTAGTTTCTTGGGGCTCACCCGCGGAGACCCAGTACTTC | CASSLVSWGSPAETQYF
TRBJ2-3 | TRBV6-5 | TRBD1 | few | TGTGCCAGCAGTTACGACAGGGTCACAGATACGCAGTATTTT | CASSYDRVTDTQYF
TRBJ2-7 | TRBV29-1 | - | - | TGCAGCGGGCAATCCTCCTACGAGCAGTACTTC | CSGQSSYEQYF
TRBJ1-5 | TRBV19 | - | - | TGTGCCAGTAGTATACAGGCATTCAGCAATCAGCCCCAGCATTTT | CASSIQAFSNQPQHF
TRBJ2-1 | TRBV2 | TRBD2 | - | TGTGCCAGCAGTGAAAGAGGACTAGCGGGGGGGTATGAGCAGTTCTTC | CASSERGLAGGYEQFF
TRBJ1-5 | TRBV6-1 | - | once | TGTGCCAGCAGTGAACAGGGGAGAATGAGCAATCAGCCCCAGCATTTT | CASSEQGRMSNQPQHF
TRBJ1-1 | TRBV13 | - | few | TGTGCCAGCATAAGAGCTCAAGCTTTCTTT | CASIRAQAFF
TRBJ2-7 | TRBV28 | TRBD1 | - | TGTGCCAGCAGTCCACAGGGGGCGACCTACGAGCAGTACTTC | CASSPQGATYEQYF
TRBJ1-2 | TRBV7-2 | - | - | TGTGCCAGCAGCTTAGAGGGGTACTATGGCTACACCTTC | CASSLEGYYGYTF
TRBJ2-3 | TRBV7-2 | - | once | TGTGCCAGCAGCTTGGGACGGGGGACTAGCACAGATACGCAGTATTTT | CASSLGRGTSTDTQYF
TRBJ1-2 | TRBV28 | - | - | TGTGCCAGCAGCGGTCAGGGCCTCGGTTATGGCTACACCTTC | CASSGQGLGYGYTF
TRBJ2-1 | TRBV5-1 | TRBD1 | - | TGCGCCAGCAGCTTTTCCGGGACAGCCATACAGTTCTTC | CASSFSGTAIQFF
TRBJ2-7 | TRBV7-9 | TRBD1 | - | TGTGCCAGCAGCTTAGGCGTAAGGGGGACAGATGACTACGAGCAGTACTTC | CASSLGVRGTDDYEQYF
TRBJ1-6 | TRBV7-6 | TRBD1 | - | TGTGCCAGCAGCTTGGGGACAGGGGGAAGTAATTCACCCCTCCACTTT | CASSLGTGGSNSPLHF
TRBJ1-6 | TRBV7-9 | TRBD1 | - | TGTGCCAGCAGCTTAGACGACAGGGGGAATTCACCCCTCCACTTT | CASSLDDRGNSPLHF
TRBJ1-1 | TRBV6-5 | - | - | TGTGCCAGCAGTTACACAGGGAAGGGCACTGAAGCTTTCTTT | CASSYTGKGTEAFF
TRBJ2-7 | TRBV29-1 | - | - | TGCAGCGTTGTGGGGGGGCTCTACGAGCAGTACTTC | CSVVGGLYEQYF
TRBJ2-7 | TRBV5-1 | - | - | TGCGCCAGCAGCTTTGGGACATCGGACGAGCAGTACTTC | CASSFGTSDEQYF
TRBJ2-7 | TRBV5-1 | TRBD1 | few | TGCGCCAGCAGCTGGGGGACAGGGGTGGCCTACGAGCAGTACTTC | CASSWGTGVAYEQYF
TRBJ1-4 | TRBV2 | - | - | TGTGCCAGCACCCAACGGTCACGAAATGAAAAACTGTTTTTT | CASTQRSRNEKLFF
TRBJ1-2 | TRBV7-8 | TRBD1 | - | TGTGCCAGCAGCGGCCGACAGGGTTCTAACTATGGCTACACCTTC | CASSGRQGSNYGYTF
TRBJ2-1 | TRBV9 | TRBD2 | - | TGTGCCAGCAGCGCCCTGACTAGCGGGCGGACGTCCAATGAGCAGTTCTTC | CASSALTSGRTSNEQFF
TRBJ1-5 | TRBV6-5 | - | - | TGTGCCAGCAGTTACCGCTCCGGGGGGCCTAATCAGCCCCAGCATTTT | CASSYRSGGPNQPQHF
TRBJ2-5 | TRBV30 | - | once | TGTGCCTGGAGTAGGACAGAAGAGACCCAGTACTTC | CAWSRTEETQYF
TRBJ1-2 | TRBV28 | - | - | TGTGCCAGCAGTTCCCGGGTATATGGCTACACCTTC | CASSSRVYGYTF
TRBJ1-5 | TRBV28 | - | few | TGTGCCAGCAGTTTAACGGGGCGCGGGGGCAATCAGCCCCAGCATTTT | CASSLTGRGGNQPQHF
TRBJ2-2 | TRBV2 | - | - | TGTGCCAGCAGCTCCAACGGTAGGGAGCTGTTTTTT | CASSSNGRELFF
TRBJ2-2 | TRBV18 | - | - | TGTGCCAGCTCGCTTACCGGGGGGCTCTACACCGGGGAGCTGTTTTTT | CASSLTGGLYTGELFF
TRBJ1-4 | TRBV7-9 | - | - | TGTGCCAGCAGCTTAGCTGCCCAAACAGGGAAACTGTTTTTT | CASSLAAQTGKLFF
TRBJ2-7 | TRBV7-9 | - | - | TGTGCCAGCAGCTTCTATCCTCAGGGGCCCTACGAGCAGTACTTC | CASSFYPQGPYEQYF
TRBJ1-3 | TRBV2 | - | - | TGTGCCAGCAGCACAGGGCTTTCTGGAAACACCATATATTTT | CASSTGLSGNTIYF